The 10 T cell receptor beta chains in this list originate from one sample, sequenced in a study of PD-1 blockade in classical Hodgkin lymphoma. Sequencing used immunoSEQ multiplex PCR; TCRdb keeps in-frame clones, though not all of them. The data hold tens of thousands of clones, with 90% observed a single time. Time point meaning: cycle 4 day 1 (C4D1), after around six weeks of nivolumab. Each and every patient relapsed after autologous stem cell transplantation, and patients got differing brentuximab vedotin exposure. This material consisted of peripheral blood mononuclear cells (PBMCs), taken before the fourth cycle of nivolumab. The receptors derive from a human donor with classical Hodgkin lymphoma.

This clone was detected once. The V and J genes are TRBV30 and TRBJ2-3, with D possibly matching TRBD1 (5 bases). This CDR3 region has 15 residues. Per the germline V gene, CDR1 is GTSNPN and CDR2 is SVGIG (reference sequence). V lost 2 bases and J lost 7, with 19 bases in between. The CDR3 reads CAWSSKGLPTNTQYF. The CDR3 nucleotides are TGTGCCTGGAGTAGCAAGGGGCTGCCAACTAATACGCAGTATTTT.

The rearrangement links TRBV11-1 to TRBJ2-1; the match to TRBD2 covers 9 bases. V lost 1 base, J lost 2 bases, and 3 bases stayed unmatched. Germline V gene sequence: CDR1 SGHAT, CDR2 FQDESV (reference sequence). This CDR3 has 16 amino acids. The DNA of the CDR3 is TGTGCCAGCAGCTTAGAATTAGCGGGAGCCTACAATGAGCAGTTCTTC. Its translation is CASSLELAGAYNEQFF.

The gene calls are TRBV18 and TRBJ1-2, with unresolved D. With 3 bases removed from V and 2 bases from J, the gap between germline ends came to 13 bases. The CDR3 length is 15 residues. Germline V lookup: CDR1 KGHSH, CDR2 LQKENI. CDR3 residues: CASSPDVQRNYGYTF. The CDR3 region has the DNA TGTGCCAGCTCACCGGACGTCCAAAGGAACTATGGCTACACCTTC.

The rearrangement joins TRBV7-3 to TRBJ2-1, with TRBD2 identical over 8 bases. The CDR3 loop spans 16 amino acids. The V gene's germline CDR1 is SGHTA and CDR2 FQGTGA. V shed 6 bases and J 1 base; nucleotides not matched to a gene: 8. This chain's CDR3 is CASSSPAGVSYNEQFF. The CDR3, as DNA: TGTGCCAGCAGTTCCCCAGCGGGAGTGTCCTACAATGAGCAGTTCTTC.

This clone was detected only a few times. This sequence joins TRBV7-9 and TRBJ1-1; no clear D gene. Germline lookup yields CDR1 SEHNR and CDR2 FQNEAQ (reference sequence). CDR3 length equals 13 residues. Between the trimmed V and J ends, which lost 3 bases and 0 bases, there was a span of 5 bases. CDR3 bases: TGTGCCAGCAGCTTTATTGTGAACACTGAAGCTTTCTTT. This translates into CASSFIVNTEAFF.

The chain employs TRBV7-9 and TRBJ1-2, with D possibly TRBD1 on 6 matching bases. CDR3 length equals 15 residues. Germline lookup yields CDR1 SEHNR and CDR2 FQNEAQ (reference sequence). Trimming took 4 bases from V and 5 from J, leaving 17 bases between them. CDR3 sequence: CASSYGQPYAYGYTF. In DNA, the CDR3 is TGTGCCAGCAGCTATGGACAGCCCTACGCGTATGGCTACACCTTC.

The chain links TRBV7-9 to TRBJ1-2; D is uncertain. The CDR3 runs 15 residues. Trimming pared 0 bases from V and 6 bases from J, leaving 14 bases between. CDR1 is SEHNR and CDR2 is FQNEAQ in the germline V gene (reference sequence). Here the CDR3 reads CASSLALGGEDGYTF. Here the CDR3 DNA reads TGTGCCAGCAGCTTAGCTTTGGGTGGGGAGGATGGCTACACCTTC.

The gene calls are TRBV7-3 and TRBJ2-1, with 8 bases fitting TRBD1. The CDR3 has 15 amino acids. With V trimmed by 5 bases and J by 4 bases, 7 bases remained unmatched. Germline V lookup: CDR1 SGHTA, CDR2 FQGTGA. CDR3 loop: CASSADRGGYNEQFF. CDR3 nucleotide sequence: TGTGCCAGCAGCGCCGACAGGGGAGGATACAATGAGCAGTTCTTC.

The chain has TRBV30 and TRBJ2-7; D uncertain. CDR1 GTSNPN and CDR2 SVGIG come from the germline V gene (reference sequence). The V gene lost 0 bases and the J gene lost 2 bases, with 26 bases spanning the gap. CDR3 size: 19 residues. The DNA for the CDR3 is TGTGCCTGGAGTGTAATTGGTCCGGTCCATGTCAGAACTCCCTACGAGCAGTACTTC. As protein: CAWSVIGPVHVRTPYEQYF.

In the case of this clone: Compared with germline, one end of the junction differs, possibly owing to a read error. This chain connects TRBV7-8 to TRBJ2-7; tentatively, D is TRBD2 (6 bases). CDR3 length equals 14 residues. Germline loops: CDR1 SGHVS, CDR2 FQNEAQ. CDR3 region: CASTLGTRSYEQYF. DNA for the CDR3: TGTGCCAGCACCTTAGGGACTCGTTCCTACGAGCAGTACTTC.